This T cell receptor beta chain was documented in a study of T-cell reconstitution after alpha-beta-depleted transplantation in children. The TCRbeta library was prepared with unique molecular identifiers. MiXCR, run by TCRdb on the PCR reads, gives a single entry per CDR3 protein. The sample records approximately 97,000 distinct CDR3 sequences, roughly 7.1% being singletons. The CDR3 is 15 amino acids. V lost 3 bases and J lost 6; bases outside the gene matches: 11. Per germline, CDR1 SGHRS and CDR2 YFSETQ. This clonotype was observed at least ten times. The V call is TRBV5-1, the J call TRBJ2-7; 8 bases fit TRBD1. The sequence was collected from a boy younger than 10 with acute lymphoblastic leukemia, due to receive a stem cell transplant. Sample: PBMCs, taken before TCRalphabeta/CD19-depleted stem cell transplant. The CDR3 here is CASSSNSGGGTEQYF. As DNA, the CDR3 is TGCGCCAGCAGCTCCAACTCAGGGGGCGGAACCGAGCAGTACTTC.